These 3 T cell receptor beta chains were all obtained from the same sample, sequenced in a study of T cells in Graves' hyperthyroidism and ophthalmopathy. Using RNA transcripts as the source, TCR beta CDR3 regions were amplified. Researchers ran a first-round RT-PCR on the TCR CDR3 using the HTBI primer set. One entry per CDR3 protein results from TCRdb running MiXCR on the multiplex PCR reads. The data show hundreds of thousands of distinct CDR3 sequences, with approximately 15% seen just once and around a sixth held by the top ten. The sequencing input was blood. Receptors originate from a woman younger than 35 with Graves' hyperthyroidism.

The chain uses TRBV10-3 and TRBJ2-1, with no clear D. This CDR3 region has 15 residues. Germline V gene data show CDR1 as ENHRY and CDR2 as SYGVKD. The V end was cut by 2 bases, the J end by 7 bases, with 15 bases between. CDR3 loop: CAISENMVASNEQFF. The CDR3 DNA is TGTGCCATCAGTGAGAACATGGTGGCTAGTAATGAGCAGTTCTTC.

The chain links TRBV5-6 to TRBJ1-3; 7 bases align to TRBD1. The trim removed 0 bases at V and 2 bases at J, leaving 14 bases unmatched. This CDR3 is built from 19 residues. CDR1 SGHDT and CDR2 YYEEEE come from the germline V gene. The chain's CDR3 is CASSLASPGGFGAGNTIYF. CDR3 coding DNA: TGTGCCAGCAGCTTGGCCTCGCCAGGGGGTTTTGGAGCTGGAAACACCATATATTTT.

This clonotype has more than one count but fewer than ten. CDR3 DNA sequence: TGTGCCAGCAGCCTATGGGACTCAAGAAACACCATATATTTT. Translation: CASSLWDSRNTIYF. V is TRBV12-3 or TRBV12-4 and J is TRBJ1-3; tentative D call: TRBD1 (5 bases). The CDR3 is 14 residues long. The V end was cut by 6 bases, the J end by 5 bases, with 14 bases between.